This T cell receptor (beta chain) derives from a study of post-analysis software for immune sequencing data (dated by TCRdb to about 2015). Context from the whole study: The recorded disease courses included relapsing-remitting, secondary progressive and progressive-relapsing multiple sclerosis, and some patients had no subtype annotation. Patient repertoires were compared against around twelve previously published healthy control repertoires from donors aged about 6 to 27 years. A subset of samples was prepared in parallel using single-end sample barcoding, then pooled and co-amplified after Illumina adapter ligation.

The library was obtained by PCR. Sequencing used an Illumina HiSeq 2500. To reduce PCR and sequencing biases, unique molecular identifiers were built into the TCR beta cDNA libraries. Per 1 to 10 million input T cells, approximately 500,000 cDNA molecules were obtained, such that each molecule approximated one T cell. Patient libraries were prepared and sequenced with the same protocol used for the earlier healthy control dataset. Within a given batch, samples were prepared together, multiplexed and sequenced on the same HiSeq lane. The authors processed their data as follows. MIGEC handled the raw barcoded reads, throwing out single-read molecular identifier groups before consensus assembly and CDR3 extraction. VDJtools was used for post-analysis of the clonotype tables, with diversity normalized by down-sampling every dataset to the smallest sample size. In repertoire overlap clustering, CDR3 amino acid sequences, but not nucleotide sequences, were matched to correct batch-related cross-sample contamination. The public reads were reanalyzed by TCRdb: fastp trimming at Q25, MiXCR alignment, in-frame beta chains only. Each entry merges the rows of one CDR3 protein and shows their most common DNA and genes. These V and J calls originate from TCRdb's pipeline instead of the authors' own analysis. The sample data list about 800,000 distinct CDR3 sequences, and roughly 30% of these were observed just once. The top ten constitute approximately 0.55% of the sample.

There are 14 amino acids in the CDR3, from cysteine to phenylalanine inclusive. Just CDR3 DNA is preserved here, 42 bases in frame from base 1. CDR1 and CDR2 (ENHRY, SYGVKD) derive from the germline V gene. At the junction V is shortened by 5 bases and J by 2 bases, with 13 bases in between. To note about this clonotype: The antigen this receptor binds is unknown. The input lacks base qualities; no much larger clone sits a single base away.

Broader findings and caveats from the paper: Multiple sclerosis patients had significantly lower normalized Chao1 diversity than controls, a result that suggests substantial peripheral T-cell clonal expansion. Several TRBV segments, including TRBV5-6, TRBV5-1 and TRBV20-1, were significantly more frequent in patients than controls. The control group was slightly older than the multiple sclerosis patient group. When samples were clustered directly using the F measure, samples prepared in the same batch co-clustered strongly, which prompted a batch-effect correction.

To demonstrate the VDJtools post-analysis software, the study profiled TCR beta repertoires from the peripheral blood of some 13 young patients with multiple sclerosis. Multiple sclerosis patients were children and adolescents aged 6 to 15 years. Sequences were obtained from blood. Recombination joined TRBV10-3 with TRBJ2-7; the best D guess is TRBD2, with 5 bases matching. This clonotype originated in a girl aged 5-17 years with multiple sclerosis. The CDR3 loop reads CAISSSLLAYEQYF. The DNA reads TGTGCCATCAGTTCCAGCTTACTAGCCTACGAGCAGTACTTC.